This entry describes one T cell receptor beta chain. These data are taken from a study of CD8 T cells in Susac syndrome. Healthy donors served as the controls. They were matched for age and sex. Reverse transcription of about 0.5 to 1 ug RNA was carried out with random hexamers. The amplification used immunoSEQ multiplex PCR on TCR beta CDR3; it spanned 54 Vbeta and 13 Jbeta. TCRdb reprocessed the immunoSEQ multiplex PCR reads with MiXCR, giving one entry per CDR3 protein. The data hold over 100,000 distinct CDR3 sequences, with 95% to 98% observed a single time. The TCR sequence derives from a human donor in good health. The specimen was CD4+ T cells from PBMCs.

CDR3 in amino acids: CSARSASGDYEQYF. DNA for the CDR3: TGCAGTGCTAGATCGGCTAGCGGGGATTACGAGCAGTACTTC. The V and J genes are TRBV20-1 and TRBJ2-7; 9 bases map to TRBD2. This CDR3 comprises 14 residues. The J segment lost 4 bases and the V segment lost 2 bases, leaving 6 bases of the junction unmatched. The germline CDR1 and CDR2 sequences are DFQATT and SNEGSKA (reference sequence).